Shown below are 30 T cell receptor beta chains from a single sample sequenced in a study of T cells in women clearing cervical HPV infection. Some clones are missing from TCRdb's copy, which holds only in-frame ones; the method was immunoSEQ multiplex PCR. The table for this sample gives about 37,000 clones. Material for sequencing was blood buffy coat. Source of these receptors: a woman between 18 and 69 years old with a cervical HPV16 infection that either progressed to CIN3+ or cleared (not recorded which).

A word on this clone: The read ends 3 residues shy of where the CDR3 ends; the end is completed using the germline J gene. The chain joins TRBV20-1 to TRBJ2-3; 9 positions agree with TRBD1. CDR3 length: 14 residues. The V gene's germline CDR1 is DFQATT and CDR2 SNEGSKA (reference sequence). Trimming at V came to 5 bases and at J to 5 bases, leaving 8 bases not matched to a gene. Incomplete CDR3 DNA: TGCAGTGCTTCCCGGACAGGGGAATTAGATACG. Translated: CSASRTGELDT. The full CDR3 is CSASRTGELDTQYF.

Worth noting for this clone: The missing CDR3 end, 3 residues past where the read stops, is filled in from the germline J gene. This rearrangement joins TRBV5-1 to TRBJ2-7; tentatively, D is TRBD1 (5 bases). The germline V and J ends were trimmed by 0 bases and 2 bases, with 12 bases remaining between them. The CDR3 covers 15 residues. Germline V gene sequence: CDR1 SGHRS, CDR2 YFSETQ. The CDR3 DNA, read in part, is TGCGCCAGCAGCTTGGCAGGCAGGGAACCCTACGAG. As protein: CASSLAGREPYE. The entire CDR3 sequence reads CASSLAGREPYEQYF.

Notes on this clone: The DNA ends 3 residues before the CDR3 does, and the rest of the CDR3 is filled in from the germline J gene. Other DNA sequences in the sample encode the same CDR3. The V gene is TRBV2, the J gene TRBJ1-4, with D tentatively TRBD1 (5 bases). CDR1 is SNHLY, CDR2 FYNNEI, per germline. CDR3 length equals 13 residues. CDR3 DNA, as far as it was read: TGTGCCAGCAATCCCGGGGGGAATTCGCCA. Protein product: CASNPGGNSP. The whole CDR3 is CASNPGGNSPLFF.

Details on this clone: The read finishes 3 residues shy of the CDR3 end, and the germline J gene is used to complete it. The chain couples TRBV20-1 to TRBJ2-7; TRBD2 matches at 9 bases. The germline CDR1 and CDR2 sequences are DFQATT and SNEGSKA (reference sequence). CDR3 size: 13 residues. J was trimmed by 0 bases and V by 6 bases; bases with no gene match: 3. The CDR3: CSAGSGSSYEQYF. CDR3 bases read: TGCAGTGCGGGTAGCGGGAGCTCCTACGAG.

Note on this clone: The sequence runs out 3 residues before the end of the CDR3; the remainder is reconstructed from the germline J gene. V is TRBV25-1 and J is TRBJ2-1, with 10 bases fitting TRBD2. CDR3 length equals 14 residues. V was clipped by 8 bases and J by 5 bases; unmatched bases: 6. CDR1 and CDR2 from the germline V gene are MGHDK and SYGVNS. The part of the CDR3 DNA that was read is TGTGCCAGCGCCCTAGCGGGGGCCCACAATGAG. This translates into CASALAGAHNE. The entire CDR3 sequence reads CASALAGAHNEQFF.

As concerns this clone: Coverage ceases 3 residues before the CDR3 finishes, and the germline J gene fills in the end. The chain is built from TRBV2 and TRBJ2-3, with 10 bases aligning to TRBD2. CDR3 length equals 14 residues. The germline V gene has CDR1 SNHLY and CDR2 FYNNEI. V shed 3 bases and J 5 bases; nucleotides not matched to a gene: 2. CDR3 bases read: TGTGCCAGCAGTGATAGCGGGGGGATAGATACG. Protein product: CASSDSGGIDT. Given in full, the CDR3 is CASSDSGGIDTQYF.

The CDR3 DNA, read in part, is TGTGCCAGCAGTTTAAGGGGTCAGCCG. It encodes CASSLRGQP. The full CDR3 protein reads CASSLRGQPQYF. This rearrangement joins TRBV12-3 or TRBV12-4 to TRBJ2-3; TRBD1 might be the D (5 bases). The CDR3 end is not reached by the read, which stops 3 residues before it; the germline J gene fills it in. The CDR3 is 12 amino acids.

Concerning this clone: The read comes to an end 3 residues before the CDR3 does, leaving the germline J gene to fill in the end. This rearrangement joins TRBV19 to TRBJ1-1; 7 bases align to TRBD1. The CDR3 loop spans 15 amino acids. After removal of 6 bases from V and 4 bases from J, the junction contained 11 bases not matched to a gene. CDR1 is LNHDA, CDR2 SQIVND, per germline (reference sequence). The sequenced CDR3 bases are TGTGCCAGTAGAAACAGGGGATTAATTAGCACTGAA. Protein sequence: CASRNRGLISTE. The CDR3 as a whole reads CASRNRGLISTEAFF.

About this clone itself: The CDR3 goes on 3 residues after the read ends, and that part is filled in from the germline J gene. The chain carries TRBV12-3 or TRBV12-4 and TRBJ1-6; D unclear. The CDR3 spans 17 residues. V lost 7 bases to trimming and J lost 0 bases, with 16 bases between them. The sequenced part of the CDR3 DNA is TGTGCCAGCACCTTAGTAGGGCCGAGCTCCTATAATTCACCC. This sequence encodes CASTLVGPSSYNSP. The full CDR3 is CASTLVGPSSYNSPLHF.

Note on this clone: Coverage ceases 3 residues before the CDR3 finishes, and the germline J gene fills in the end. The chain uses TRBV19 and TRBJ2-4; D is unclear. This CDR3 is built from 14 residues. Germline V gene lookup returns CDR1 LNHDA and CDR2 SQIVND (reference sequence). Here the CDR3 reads CASSIANINYGQYF. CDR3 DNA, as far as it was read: TGTGCCAGTAGTATAGCGAATATAAACTATGGT.

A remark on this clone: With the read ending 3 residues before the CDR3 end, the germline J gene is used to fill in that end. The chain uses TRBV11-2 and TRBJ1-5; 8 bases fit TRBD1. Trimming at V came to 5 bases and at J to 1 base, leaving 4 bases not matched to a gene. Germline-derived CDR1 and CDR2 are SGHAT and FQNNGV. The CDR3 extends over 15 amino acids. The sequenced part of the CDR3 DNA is TGTGCCAGCAGCCCCAGACAGGGGAGCAATCAGCCC. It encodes CASSPRQGSNQP. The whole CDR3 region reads CASSPRQGSNQPQHF.

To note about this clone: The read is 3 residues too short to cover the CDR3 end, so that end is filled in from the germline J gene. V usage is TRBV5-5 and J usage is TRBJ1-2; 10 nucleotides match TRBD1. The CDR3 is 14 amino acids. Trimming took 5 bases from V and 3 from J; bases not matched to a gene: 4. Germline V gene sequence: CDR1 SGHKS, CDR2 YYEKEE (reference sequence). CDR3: CASRRTGGYYGYTF. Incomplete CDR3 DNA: TGTGCCAGCAGACGGACAGGGGGGTACTATGGC.

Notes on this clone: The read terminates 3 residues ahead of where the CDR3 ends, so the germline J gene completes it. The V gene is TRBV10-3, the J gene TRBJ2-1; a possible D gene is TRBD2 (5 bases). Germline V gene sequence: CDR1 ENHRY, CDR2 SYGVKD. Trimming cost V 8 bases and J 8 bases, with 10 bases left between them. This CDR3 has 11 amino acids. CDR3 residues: CAIASGDEQFF. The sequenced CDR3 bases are TGTGCCATCGCAAGCGGTGATGAG.

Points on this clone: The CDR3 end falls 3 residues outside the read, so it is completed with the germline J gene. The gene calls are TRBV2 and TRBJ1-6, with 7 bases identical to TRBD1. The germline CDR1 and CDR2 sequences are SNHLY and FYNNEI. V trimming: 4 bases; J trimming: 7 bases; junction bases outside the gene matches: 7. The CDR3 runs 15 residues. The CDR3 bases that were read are TGTGCCAGCAGTGCCATAGGACAGGCAAATTCACCC. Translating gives CASSAIGQANSP. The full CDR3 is CASSAIGQANSPLHF.

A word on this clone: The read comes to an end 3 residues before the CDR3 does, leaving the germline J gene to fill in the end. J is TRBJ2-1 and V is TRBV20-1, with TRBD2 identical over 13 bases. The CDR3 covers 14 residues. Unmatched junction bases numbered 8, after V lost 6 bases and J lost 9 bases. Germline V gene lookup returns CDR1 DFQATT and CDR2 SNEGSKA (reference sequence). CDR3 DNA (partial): TGCAGTGCCTCACTAGCGGGAGGGCCTGGTGAG. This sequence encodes CSASLAGGPGE. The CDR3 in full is CSASLAGGPGEQFF.

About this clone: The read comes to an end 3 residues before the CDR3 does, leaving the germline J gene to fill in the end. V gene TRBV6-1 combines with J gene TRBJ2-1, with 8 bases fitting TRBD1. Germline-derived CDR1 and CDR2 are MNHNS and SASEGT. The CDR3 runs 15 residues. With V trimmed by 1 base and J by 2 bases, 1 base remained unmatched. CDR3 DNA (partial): TGTGCCAGCAGTGAAGAACAGGGGGCCTACAATGAG. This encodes CASSEEQGAYNE. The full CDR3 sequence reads CASSEEQGAYNEQFF.

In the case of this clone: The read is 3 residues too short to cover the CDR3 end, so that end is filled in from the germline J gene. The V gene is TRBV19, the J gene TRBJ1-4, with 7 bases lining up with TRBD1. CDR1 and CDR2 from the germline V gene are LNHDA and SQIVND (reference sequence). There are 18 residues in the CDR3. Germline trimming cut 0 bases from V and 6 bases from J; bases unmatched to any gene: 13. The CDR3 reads CASSIDSTAGDRDEKLFF. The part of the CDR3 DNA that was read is TGTGCCAGTAGTATAGATTCAACGGCGGGAGACAGGGATGAAAAA.

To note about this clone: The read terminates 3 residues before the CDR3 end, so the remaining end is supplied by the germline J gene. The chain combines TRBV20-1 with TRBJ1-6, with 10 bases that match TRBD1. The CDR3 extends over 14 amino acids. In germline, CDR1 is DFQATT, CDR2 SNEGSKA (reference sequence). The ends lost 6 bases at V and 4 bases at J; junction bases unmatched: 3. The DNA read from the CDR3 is TGCAGTGCCACGGACAGGGGGTATAATTCACCC. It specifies CSATDRGYNSP. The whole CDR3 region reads CSATDRGYNSPLHF.

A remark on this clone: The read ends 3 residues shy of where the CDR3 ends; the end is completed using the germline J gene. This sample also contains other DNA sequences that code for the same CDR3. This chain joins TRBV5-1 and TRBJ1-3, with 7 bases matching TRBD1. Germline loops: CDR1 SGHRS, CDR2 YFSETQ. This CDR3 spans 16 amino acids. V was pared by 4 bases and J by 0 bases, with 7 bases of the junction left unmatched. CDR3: CASSALTGSSGNTIYF. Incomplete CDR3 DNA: TGCGCCAGCAGCGCCCTGACAGGGAGCTCTGGAAACACC.

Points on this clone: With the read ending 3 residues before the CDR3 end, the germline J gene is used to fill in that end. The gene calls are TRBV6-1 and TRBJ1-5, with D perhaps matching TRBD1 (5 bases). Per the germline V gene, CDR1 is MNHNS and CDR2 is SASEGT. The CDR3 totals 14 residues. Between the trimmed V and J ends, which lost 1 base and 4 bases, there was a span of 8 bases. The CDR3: CASSEGQGNQPQHF. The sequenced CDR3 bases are TGTGCCAGCAGTGAAGGTCAGGGTAATCAGCCC.

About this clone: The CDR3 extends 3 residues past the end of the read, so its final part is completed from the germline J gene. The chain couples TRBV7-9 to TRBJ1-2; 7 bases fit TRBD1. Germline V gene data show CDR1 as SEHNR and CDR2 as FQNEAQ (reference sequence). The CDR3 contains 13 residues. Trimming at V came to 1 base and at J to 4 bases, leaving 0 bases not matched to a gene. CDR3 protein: CASSLEGAYGYTF. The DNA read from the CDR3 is TGTGCCAGCAGCTTAGAGGGGGCCTATGGC.

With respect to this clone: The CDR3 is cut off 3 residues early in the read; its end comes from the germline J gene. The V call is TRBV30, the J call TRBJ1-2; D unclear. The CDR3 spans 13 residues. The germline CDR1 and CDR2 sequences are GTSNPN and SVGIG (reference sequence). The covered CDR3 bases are TGTGCCTGGAGTGGGGTCAGGCGGGTAGGC. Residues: CAWSGVRRVG. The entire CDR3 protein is CAWSGVRRVGYTF.

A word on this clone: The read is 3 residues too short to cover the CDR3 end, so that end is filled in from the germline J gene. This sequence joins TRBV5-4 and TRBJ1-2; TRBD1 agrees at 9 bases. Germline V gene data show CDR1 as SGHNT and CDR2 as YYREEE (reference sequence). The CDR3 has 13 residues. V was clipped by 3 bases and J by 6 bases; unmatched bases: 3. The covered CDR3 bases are TGTGCCAGCAGCTCCGGGACAGGGAATGGC. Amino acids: CASSSGTGNG. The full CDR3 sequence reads CASSSGTGNGYTF. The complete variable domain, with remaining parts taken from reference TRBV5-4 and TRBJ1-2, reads ETGVTQSPTHLIKTRGQQVTLRCSSQSGHNTVSWYQQALGQGPQFIFQYYREEENGRGNFPPRFSGLQFPNYSSELNVNALELDDSALYLCASSSGTGNGYTFGSGTRLTVV.

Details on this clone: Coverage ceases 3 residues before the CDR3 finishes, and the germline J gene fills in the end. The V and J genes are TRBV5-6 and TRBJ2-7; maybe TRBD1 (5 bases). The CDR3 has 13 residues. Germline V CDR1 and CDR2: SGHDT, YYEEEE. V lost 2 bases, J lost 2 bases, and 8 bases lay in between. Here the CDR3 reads CASSFGQAYEQYF. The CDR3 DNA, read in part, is TGTGCCAGCAGCTTCGGACAAGCCTACGAG.

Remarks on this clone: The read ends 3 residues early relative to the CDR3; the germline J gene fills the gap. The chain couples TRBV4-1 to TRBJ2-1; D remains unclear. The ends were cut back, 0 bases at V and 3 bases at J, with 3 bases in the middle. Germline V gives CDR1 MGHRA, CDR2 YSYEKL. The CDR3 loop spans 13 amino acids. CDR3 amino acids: CASSQDFYNEQFF. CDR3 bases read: TGCGCCAGCAGCCAAGACTTCTACAATGAG.

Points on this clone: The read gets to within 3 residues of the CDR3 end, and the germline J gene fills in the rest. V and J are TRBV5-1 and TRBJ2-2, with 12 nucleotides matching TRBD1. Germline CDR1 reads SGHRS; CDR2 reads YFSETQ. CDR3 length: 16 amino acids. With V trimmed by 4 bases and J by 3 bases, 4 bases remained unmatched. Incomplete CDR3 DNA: TGCGCCAGCAGCAGGGGACAGGGGGCGGACACCGGGGAG. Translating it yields CASSRGQGADTGE. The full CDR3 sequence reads CASSRGQGADTGELFF.

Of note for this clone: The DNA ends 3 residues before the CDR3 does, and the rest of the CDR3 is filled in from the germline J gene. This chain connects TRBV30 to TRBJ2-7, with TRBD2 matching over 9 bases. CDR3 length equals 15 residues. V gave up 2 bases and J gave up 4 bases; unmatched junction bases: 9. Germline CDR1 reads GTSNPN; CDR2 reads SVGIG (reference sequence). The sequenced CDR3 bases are TGTGCCTGGAGTCGATTAGCGCTAGCGGGGTACGAG. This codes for CAWSRLALAGYE. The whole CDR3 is CAWSRLALAGYEQYF.

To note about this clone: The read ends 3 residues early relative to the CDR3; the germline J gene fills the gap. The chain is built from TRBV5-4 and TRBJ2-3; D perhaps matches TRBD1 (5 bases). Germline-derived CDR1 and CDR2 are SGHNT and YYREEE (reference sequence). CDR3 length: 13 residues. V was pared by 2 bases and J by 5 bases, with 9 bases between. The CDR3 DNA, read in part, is TGTGCCAGCAGCTTAGACAGTTTAGATACG. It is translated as CASSLDSLDT. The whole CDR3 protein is CASSLDSLDTQYF.

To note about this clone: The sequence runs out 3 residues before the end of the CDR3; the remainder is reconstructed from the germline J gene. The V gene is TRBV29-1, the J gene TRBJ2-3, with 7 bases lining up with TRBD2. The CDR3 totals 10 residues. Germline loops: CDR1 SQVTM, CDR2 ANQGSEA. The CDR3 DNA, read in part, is TGCAGCGTGGGGGGGGGAACG. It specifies CSVGGGT. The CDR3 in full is CSVGGGTQYF.

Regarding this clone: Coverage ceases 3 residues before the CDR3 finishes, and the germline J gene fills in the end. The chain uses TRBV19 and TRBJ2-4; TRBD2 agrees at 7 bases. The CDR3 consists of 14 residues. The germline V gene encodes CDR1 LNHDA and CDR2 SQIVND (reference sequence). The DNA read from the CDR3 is TGTGCCAGTAGTATCGCAGGGTGGGACTATGGT. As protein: CASSIAGWDYG. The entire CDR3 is CASSIAGWDYGQYF. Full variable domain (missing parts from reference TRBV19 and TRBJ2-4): DGGITQSPKYLFRKEGQNVTLSCEQNLNHDAMYWYRQDPGQGLRLIYYSQIVNDFQKGDIAEGYSVSREKKESFPLTVTSAQKNPTAFYLCASSIAGWDYGQYFGAGTRLSVL.